This T cell receptor beta chain came from a study of CD8+CD57+ T cells in acquired aplastic anemia. Study-level results: Controls did not differ significantly from patients in CD8+ Simpson's diversity. Patients shared approximately 30 CD8+ CDR3 sequences with controls.

With 0 bases removed from V and 0 bases from J, the gap between germline ends came to 12 bases. Germline-derived CDR1 and CDR2 are MGHRA and YSYEKL. The CDR3 extends over 16 amino acids. This clonotype was found many times. The antigen is undetermined. CD8+CD57+ cell expansion, shown by flow cytometry, had occurred in the patients selected for sequencing. A severe acquired aplastic anemia diagnosis applied to all patients. None of the patients had been given any therapy when their blood was sampled. Investigators profiled TCR beta VDJ and CDR3 from genomic DNA template. TCRdb passed the reads through MiXCR, listing each CDR3 protein once. This sample yields roughly 200,000 distinct CDR3 sequences, of which 55% to 65% are seen a single time; about 44% belongs to the top ten.

The TCR originated in a human donor with aplastic anemia. The material sequenced was sorted CD4+, CD8+, or CD8+CD57+ T cells (not recorded which) from PBMCs. The chain has TRBV4-1 and TRBJ2-7, with a weak D call TRBD1 (5 bases). For the CDR3, the DNA is TGCGCCAGCAGCCAAGAGGACATGTTGAGCTCCTACGAGCAGTACTTC. Amino acid sequence: CASSQEDMLSSYEQYF.